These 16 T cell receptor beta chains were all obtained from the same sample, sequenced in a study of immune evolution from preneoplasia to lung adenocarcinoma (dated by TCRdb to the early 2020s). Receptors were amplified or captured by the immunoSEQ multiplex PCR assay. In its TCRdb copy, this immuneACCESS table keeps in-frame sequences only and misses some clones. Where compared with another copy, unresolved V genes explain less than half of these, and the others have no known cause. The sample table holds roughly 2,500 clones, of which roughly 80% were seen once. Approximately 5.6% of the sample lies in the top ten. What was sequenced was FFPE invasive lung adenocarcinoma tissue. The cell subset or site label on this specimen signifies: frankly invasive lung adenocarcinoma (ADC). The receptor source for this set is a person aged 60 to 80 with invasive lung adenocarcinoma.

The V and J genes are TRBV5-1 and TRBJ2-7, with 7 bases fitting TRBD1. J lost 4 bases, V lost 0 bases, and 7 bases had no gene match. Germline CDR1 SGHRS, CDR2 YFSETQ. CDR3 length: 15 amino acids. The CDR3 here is CASSLGQGGLYEQYF. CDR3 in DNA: TGCGCCAGCAGCTTGGGACAGGGTGGTCTATACGAGCAGTACTTC.

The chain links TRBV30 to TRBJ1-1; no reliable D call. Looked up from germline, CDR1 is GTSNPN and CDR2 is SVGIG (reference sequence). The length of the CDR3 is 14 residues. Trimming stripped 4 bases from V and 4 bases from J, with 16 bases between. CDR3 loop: CAWTSRRVATEAFF. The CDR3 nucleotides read TGTGCCTGGACCTCCAGGAGGGTCGCCACTGAAGCTTTCTTT.

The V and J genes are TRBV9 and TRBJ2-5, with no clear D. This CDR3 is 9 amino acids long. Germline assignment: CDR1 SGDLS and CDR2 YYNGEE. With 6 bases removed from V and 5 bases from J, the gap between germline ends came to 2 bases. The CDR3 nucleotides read TGTGCCAGCACCGAGACCCAGTACTTC. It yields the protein CASTETQYF.

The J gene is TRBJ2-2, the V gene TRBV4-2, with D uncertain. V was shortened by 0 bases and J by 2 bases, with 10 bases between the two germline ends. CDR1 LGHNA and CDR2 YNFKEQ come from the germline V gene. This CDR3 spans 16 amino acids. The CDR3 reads CASSQDSDLNTGELFF. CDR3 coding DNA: TGTGCCAGCAGCCAAGACAGTGACTTAAACACCGGGGAGCTGTTTTTT.

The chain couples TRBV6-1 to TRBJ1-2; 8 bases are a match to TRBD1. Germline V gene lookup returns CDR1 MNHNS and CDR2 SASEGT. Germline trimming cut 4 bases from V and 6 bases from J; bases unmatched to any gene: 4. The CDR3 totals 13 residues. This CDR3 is CASSGRQGNGYTF. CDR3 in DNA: TGTGCCAGCAGTGGAAGACAGGGGAATGGCTACACCTTC.

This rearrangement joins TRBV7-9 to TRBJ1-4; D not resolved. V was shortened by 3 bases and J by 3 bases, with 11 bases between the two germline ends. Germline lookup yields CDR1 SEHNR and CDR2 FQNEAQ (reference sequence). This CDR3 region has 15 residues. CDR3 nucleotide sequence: TGTGCCAGCAGCTTCCCCGCCACGGCTAATGAAAAACTGTTTTTT. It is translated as CASSFPATANEKLFF.

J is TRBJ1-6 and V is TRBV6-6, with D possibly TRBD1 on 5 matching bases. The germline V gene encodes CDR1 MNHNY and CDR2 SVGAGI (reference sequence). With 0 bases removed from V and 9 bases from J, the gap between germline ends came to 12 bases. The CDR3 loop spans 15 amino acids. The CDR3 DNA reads TGTGCCAGCAGTTACTCGGGGGGGGAGGCTTCACCCCTCCACTTT. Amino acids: CASSYSGGEASPLHF.

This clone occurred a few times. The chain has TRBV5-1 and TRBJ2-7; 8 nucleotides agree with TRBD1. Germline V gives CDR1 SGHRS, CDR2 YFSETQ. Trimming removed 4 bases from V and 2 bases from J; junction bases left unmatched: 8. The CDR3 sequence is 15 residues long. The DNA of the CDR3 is TGCGCCAGCAGCGCCCGGGACAGGTCGCCCTACGAGCAGTACTTC. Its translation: CASSARDRSPYEQYF.

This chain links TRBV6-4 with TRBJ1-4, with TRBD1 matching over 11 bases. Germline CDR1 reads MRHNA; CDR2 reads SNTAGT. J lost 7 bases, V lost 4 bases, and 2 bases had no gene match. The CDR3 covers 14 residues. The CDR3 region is CASSAGTGGEKLFF. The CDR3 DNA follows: TGTGCCAGCAGTGCCGGGACAGGGGGTGAAAAACTGTTTTTT.

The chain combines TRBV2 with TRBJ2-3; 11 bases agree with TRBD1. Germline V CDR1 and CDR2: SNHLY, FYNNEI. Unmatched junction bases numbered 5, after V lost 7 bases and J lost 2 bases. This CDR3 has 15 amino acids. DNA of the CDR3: TGTGCCAGCATCCGGACAGGGGGCTTCACAGATACGCAGTATTTT. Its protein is CASIRTGGFTDTQYF.

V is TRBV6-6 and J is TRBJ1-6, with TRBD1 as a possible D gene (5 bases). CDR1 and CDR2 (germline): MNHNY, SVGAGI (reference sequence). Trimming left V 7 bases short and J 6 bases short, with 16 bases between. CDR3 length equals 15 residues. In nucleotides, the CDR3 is TGTGCCAGCACCCCCCGGGCAGGGCGTAATTCACCCCTCCACTTT. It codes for CASTPRAGRNSPLHF.

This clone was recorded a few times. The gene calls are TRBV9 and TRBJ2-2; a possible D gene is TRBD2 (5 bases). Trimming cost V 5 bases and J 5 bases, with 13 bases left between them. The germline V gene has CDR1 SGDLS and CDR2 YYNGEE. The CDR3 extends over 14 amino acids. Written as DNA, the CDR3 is TGTGCCAGCAGGGTCGAGGGTGGGACCGGGGAGCTGTTTTTT. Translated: CASRVEGGTGELFF. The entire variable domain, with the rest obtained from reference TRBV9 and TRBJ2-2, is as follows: DSGVTQTPKHLITATGQRVTLRCSPRSGDLSVYWYQQSLDQGLQFLIQYYNGEERAKGNILERFSAQQFPDLHSELNLSSLELGDSALYFCASRVEGGTGELFFGEGSRLTVL.

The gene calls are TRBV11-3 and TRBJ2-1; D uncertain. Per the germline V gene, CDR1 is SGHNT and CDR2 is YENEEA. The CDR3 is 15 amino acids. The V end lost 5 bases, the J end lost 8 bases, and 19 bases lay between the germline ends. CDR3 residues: CASSVADQPFHEQFF. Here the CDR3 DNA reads TGTGCCAGCAGCGTCGCCGACCAGCCGTTCCATGAGCAGTTCTTC.

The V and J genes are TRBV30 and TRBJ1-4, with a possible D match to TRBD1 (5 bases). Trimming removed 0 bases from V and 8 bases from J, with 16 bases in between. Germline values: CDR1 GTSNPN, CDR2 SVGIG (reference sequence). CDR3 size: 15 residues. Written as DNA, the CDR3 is TGTGCCTGGAGTGTAGGGGACCCATACGTCGAAAAACTGTTTTTT. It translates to CAWSVGDPYVEKLFF.

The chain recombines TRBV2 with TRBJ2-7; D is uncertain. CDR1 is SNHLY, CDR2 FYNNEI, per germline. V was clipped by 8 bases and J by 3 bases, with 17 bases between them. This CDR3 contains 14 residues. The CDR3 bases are TGTGCCAGCTCAGCCTCCCCCTTGGACTACGAGCAGTACTTC. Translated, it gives CASSASPLDYEQYF.

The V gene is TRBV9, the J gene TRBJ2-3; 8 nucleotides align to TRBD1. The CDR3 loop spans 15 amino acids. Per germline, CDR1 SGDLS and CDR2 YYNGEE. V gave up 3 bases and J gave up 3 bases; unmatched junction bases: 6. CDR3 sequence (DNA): TGTGCCAGCAGCGGCAGACAGGGGAGTACAGATACGCAGTATTTT. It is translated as CASSGRQGSTDTQYF.